The sequence of this TCR beta chain was determined in a study of T cell repertoires in cytomegalovirus infection. Background on the study: Well-studied HLA-B-restricted epitopes and recently identified HLA-C-restricted epitopes of CMV were both used in the study.

The CDR3 is 13 residues long. Germline V CDR1 and CDR2: MNHNY, SVGAGI (reference sequence). V lost 4 bases and J 2 bases, leaving 8 bases between the germline ends. TCRdb independently ran MiXCR on the reads; one entry per CDR3 protein. This sample has fewer than 900,000 distinct CDR3 sequences, with roughly 28% found just once. This clonotype turned up a few times. Its target is not known. This sequence was found in a human donor in good health (CMV status not recorded). Some clones in this sample may be carry-over from other donors' samples. The chain joins TRBV6-6 to TRBJ2-5; D gene ambiguous. Sequenced material: cultured CD8+ T cells from PBMCs, taken from culture after CMV antigen stimulation. CDR3 nucleotide sequence: TGTGCCAGCAGTTCTTGGATGCAAGAGACCCAGTACTTC. It is translated as CASSSWMQETQYF.